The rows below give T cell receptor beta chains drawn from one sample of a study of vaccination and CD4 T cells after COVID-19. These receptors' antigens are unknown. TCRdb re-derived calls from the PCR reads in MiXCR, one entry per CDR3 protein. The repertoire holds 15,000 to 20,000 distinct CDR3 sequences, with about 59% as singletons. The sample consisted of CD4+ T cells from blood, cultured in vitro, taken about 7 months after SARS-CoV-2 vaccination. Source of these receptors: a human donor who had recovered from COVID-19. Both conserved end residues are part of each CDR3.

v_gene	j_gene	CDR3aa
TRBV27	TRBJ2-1	CASSFASGESDNEQFF
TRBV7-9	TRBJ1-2	CASSPPRGYGYTF
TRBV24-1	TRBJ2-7	CATSDQGGPYEQYF
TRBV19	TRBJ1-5	CASSITIRGVWDQPQHF
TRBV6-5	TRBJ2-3	CASSYGWPGVSDTQYF
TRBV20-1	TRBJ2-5	CSGRSGGIQETQYF
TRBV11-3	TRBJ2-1	CASSLGGRADEQFF
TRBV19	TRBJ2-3	CASSPGLEAVGTDTQYF
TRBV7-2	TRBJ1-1	CASSLPDYLLNTEAFF
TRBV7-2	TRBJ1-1	CASTGGSGTEAFF
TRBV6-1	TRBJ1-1	CASSEAGRNTEAFF
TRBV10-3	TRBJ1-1	CAINGGRGEAFF
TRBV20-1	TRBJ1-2	CSAREGGLGYTF
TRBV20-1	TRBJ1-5	CSARNDRGHQPQHF
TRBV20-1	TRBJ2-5	CSAGLLRVETQYF
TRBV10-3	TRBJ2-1	CAVSAHSEQFF
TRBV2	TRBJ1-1	CATSWEMNTEAFF
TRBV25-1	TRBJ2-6	CASSVRHHSGANVLTF
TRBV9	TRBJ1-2	CASSLTGGSIYGYTF
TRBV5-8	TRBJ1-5	CASSLGRRGLKNQPQHF
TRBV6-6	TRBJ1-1	CASSILGWTEAFF
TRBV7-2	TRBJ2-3	CASSREQYADTQYF
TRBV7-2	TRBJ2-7	CASSLFSSGEQYF
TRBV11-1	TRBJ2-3	CASSPSLADTQYF
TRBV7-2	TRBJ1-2	CASKLRAGDYGYTF
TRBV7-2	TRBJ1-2	CASSPGDTSSVYGYTF
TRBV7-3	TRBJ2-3	CASSLNSRDTQYF
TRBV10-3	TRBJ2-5	CATGGGTVAETQYF
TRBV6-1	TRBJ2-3	CASSPLSGAQGADTQYF
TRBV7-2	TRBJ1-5	CASSLYPGQPQHF
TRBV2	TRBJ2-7	CASSMGGYEQYF
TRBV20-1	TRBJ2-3	CSARDRAGAPDTQYF
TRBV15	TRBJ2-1	CATSKRFRDSYNEQFF
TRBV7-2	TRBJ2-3	CASSFLDTQYF
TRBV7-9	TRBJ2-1	CASSPLGGPSNEQFF
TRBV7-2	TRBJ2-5	CASSPALAEETQYF
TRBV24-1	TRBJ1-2	CATSDTTGEAYGYTF
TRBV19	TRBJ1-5	CASSARDRGGQPQHF
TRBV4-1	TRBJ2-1	CASSQEWGGLNDNEQFF
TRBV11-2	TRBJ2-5	CASSRVGETQYF
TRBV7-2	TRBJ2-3	CASSIEPSTDTQYF
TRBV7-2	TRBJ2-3	CASSPWTRTDTQYF
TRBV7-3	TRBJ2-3	CASSLGAGSDTQYF
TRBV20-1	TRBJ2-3	CSALAFGVGGSDTQYF
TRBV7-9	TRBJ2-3	CASTSLWTGVTDTQYF
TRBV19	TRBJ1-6	CASSSGYRGSPLHF
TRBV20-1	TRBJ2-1	CSARYRGSSDNEQFF
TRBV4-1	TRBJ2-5	CASSRAPDRGGETQYF
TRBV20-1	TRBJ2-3	CSAQYGDTQYF
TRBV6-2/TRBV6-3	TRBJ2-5	CASRLAAKLAQYF
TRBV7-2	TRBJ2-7	CASSNRYSYEQYF
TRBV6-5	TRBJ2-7	CASSYSTGGIYEQYF
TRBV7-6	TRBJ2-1	CASSLQGSYNEQFF
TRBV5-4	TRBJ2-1	CASSLGPSGQFF
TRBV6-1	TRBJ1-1	CASRVDRVVNTEAFF
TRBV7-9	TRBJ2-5	CASTPVGGETQYF
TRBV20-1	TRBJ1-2	CSASPHQVNYGYTF
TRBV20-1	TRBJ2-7	CSAKLDKDGAYEQYF
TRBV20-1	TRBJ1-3	CSARDSSRGDGNTIYF